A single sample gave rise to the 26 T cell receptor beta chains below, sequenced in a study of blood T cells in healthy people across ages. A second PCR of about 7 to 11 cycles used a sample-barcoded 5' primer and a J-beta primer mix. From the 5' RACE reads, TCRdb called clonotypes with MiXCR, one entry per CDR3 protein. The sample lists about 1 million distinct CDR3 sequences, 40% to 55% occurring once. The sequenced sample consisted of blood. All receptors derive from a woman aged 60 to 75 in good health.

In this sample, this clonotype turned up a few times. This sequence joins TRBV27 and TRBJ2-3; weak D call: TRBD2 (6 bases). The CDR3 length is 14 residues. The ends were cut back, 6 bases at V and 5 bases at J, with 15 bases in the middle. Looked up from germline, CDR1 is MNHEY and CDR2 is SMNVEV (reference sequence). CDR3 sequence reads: CASSLTRAGDTQYF. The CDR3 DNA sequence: TGTGCCAGCAGCTTAACCCGAGCGGGAGATACGCAGTATTTT.

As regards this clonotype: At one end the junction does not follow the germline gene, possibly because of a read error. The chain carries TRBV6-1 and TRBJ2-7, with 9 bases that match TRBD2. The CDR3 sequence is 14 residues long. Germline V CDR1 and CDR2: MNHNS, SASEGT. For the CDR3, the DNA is TGTGCCAGCTGGACTAGCGCGAACTCCTACGGGCAGTACTTC. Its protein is CASWTSANSYGQYF.

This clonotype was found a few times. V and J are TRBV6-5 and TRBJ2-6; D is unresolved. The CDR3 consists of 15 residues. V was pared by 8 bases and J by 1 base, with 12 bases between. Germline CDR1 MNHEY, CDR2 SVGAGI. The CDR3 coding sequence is TGTGCCAGCGCTTTGCTCCCATCTGGGGCCAACGTCCTGACTTTC. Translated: CASALLPSGANVLTF.

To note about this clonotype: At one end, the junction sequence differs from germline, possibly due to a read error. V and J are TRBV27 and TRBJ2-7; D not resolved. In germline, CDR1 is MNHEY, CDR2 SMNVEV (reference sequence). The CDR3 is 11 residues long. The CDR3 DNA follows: TGTGCCAGCTCCCCCGGCTACGAGCTGTACTTC. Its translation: CASSPGYELYF.

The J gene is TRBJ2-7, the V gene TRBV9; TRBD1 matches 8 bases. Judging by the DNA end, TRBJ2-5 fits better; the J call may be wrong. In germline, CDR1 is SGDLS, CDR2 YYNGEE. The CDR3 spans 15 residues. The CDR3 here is CASSAQGQVKETQYF. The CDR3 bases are TGTGCCAGCAGCGCCCAGGGACAGGTTAAAGAGACCCAGTACTTC.

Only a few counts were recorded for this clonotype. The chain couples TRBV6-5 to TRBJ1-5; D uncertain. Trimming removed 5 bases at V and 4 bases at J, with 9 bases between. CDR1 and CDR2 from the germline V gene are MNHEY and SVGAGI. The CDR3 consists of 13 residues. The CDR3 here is CASSRTVNQPQHF. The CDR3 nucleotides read TGTGCCAGCAGTCGGACGGTGAATCAGCCCCAGCATTTT.

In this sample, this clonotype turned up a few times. CDR3 bases: TGTGCCACCAGCAGAAGCCGGGGGGAATACGAGCAGTTCTTC. The encoded protein is CATSRSRGEYEQFF. The rearrangement uses TRBV15 and TRBJ2-1; TRBD2 aligns across 7 bases. CDR3 length: 14 residues. V gave up 2 bases and J gave up 10 bases; unmatched junction bases: 8. Germline CDR1 LNHNV, CDR2 YYDKDF (reference sequence). The full variable domain, with the rest looked up from reference TRBV15 and TRBJ2-1, is DAMVIQNPRYQVTQFGKPVTLSCSQTLNHNVMYWYQQKSSQAPKLLFHYYDKDFNNEADTPDNFQSRRPNTSFCFLDIRSPGLGDTAMYLCATSRSRGEYEQFFGPGTRLTVL.

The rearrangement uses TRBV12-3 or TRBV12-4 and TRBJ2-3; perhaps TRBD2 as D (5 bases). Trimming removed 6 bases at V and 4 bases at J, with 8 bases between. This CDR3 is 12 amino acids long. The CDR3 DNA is TGTGCCAGCAGGCAACTAGCAGATACGCAGTATTTT. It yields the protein CASRQLADTQYF.

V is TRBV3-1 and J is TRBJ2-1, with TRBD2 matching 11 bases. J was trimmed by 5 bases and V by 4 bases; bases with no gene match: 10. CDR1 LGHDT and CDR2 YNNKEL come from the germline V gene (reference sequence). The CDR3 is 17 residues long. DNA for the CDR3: TGTGCCAGCAGCCTACGACCCGGGACTAGCGGACACAATGAGCAGTTCTTC. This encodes CASSLRPGTSGHNEQFF.

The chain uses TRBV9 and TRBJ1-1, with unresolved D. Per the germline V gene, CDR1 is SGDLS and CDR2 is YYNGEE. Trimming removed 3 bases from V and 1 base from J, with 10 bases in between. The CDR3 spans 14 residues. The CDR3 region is CASSDEFKNTEAFF. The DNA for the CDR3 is TGTGCCAGCAGCGACGAATTTAAGAACACTGAAGCTTTCTTT.

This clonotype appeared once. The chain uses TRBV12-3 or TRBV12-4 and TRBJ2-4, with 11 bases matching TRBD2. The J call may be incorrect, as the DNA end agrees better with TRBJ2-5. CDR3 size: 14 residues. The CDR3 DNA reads TGTGCCAGCAGTGTGACTAGCGGGGAAGAGACCCAGTACTTC. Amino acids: CASSVTSGEETQYF.

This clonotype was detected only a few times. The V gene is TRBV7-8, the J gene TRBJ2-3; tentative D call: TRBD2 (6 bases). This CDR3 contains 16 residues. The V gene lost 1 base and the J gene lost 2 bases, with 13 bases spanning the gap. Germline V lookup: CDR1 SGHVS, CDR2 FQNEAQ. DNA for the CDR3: TGTGCCAGCAGCTTAGTGGTTAGCGGTTACACAGATACGCAGTATTTT. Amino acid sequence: CASSLVVSGYTDTQYF.

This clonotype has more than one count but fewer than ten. This chain's CDR3 is CASSSQPNTQYF. The CDR3 DNA reads as TGCGCCAGCAGTTCCCAGCCCAATACGCAGTATTTT. The chain carries TRBV10-1 and TRBJ2-3; unclear D gene. Germline V gives CDR1 WNHNN, CDR2 SYGVQD (reference sequence). The V end was cut by 5 bases, the J end by 7 bases, with 10 bases between. The CDR3 loop spans 12 amino acids.

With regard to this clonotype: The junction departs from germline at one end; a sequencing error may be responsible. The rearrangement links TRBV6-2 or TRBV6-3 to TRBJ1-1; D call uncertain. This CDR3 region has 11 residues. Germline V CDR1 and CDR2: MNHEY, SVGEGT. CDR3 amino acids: CASSSRTESFF. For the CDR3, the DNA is TGTGCCAGCAGTTCGAGGACTGAATCTTTCTTT.

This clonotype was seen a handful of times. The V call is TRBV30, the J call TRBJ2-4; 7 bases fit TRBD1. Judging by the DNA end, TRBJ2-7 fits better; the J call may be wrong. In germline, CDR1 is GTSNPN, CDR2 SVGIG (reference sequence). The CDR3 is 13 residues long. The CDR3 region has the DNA TGTGCCTGGAGTGTGGGGACAGCCTACGAGCAGTACTTC. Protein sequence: CAWSVGTAYEQYF.

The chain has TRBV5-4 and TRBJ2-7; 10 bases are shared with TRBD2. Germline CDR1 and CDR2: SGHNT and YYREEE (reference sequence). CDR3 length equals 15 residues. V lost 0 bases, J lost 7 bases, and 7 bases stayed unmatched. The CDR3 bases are TGTGCCAGCAGCTTGGGTTCTAGCGGGAGTAATGAGCAGTACTTC. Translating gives CASSLGSSGSNEQYF.

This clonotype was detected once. The CDR3 DNA reads as TGTGCCACCAGCAGAGCTCGGGGGACAGGGGCTCAAGAGACCCAGTACTTC. Translation gives CATSRARGTGAQETQYF. This sequence joins TRBV15 and TRBJ2-5, with TRBD1 matching over 10 bases. Germline assignment: CDR1 LNHNV and CDR2 YYDKDF (reference sequence). The CDR3 runs to 17 residues. The V gene end was trimmed by 1 base and the J gene end by 2 bases; junction bases not matched to a gene: 7.

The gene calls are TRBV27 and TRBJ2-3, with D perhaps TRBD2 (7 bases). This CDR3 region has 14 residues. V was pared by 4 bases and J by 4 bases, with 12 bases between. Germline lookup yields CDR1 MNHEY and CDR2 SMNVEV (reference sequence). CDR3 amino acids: CASSSPGGPDTQYF. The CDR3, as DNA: TGTGCCAGCAGTTCTCCGGGGGGCCCAGATACGCAGTATTTT.

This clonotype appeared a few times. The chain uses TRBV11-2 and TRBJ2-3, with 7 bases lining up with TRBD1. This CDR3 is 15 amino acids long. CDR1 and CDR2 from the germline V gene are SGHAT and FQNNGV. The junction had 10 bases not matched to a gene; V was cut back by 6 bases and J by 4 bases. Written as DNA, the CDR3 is TGTGCCAGCAGACAGGGGAACGTGAGGGCAGATACGCAGTATTTT. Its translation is CASRQGNVRADTQYF.

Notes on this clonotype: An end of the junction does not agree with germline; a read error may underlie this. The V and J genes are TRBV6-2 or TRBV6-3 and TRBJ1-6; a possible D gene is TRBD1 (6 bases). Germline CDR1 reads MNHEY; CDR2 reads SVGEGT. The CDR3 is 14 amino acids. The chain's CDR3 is CASNAGAYNSPPHF. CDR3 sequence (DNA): TGTGCCAGTAACGCGGGGGCGTATAATTCACCCCCCCACTTT.

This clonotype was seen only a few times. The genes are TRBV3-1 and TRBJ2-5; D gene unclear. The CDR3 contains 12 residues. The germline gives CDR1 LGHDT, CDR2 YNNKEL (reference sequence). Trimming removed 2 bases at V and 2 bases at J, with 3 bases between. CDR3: CASSQKQETQYF. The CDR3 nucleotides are TGTGCCAGCAGCCAAAAACAAGAGACCCAGTACTTC.

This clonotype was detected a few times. CDR3 protein: CASSDRGNNEQFF. For the CDR3, the DNA is TGTGCCAGCAGTGATAGGGGAAACAATGAGCAGTTCTTC. The rearrangement uses TRBV6-5 and TRBJ2-1; D is perhaps TRBD1 (5 bases). Between the trimmed V and J ends, which lost 5 bases and 5 bases, there was a span of 10 bases. In germline, CDR1 is MNHEY, CDR2 SVGAGI. The CDR3 has 13 amino acids.

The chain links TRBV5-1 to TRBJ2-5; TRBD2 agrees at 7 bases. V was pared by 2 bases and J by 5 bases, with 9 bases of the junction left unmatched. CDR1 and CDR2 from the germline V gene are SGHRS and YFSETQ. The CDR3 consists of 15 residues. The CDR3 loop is CASSFGGSTFETQYF. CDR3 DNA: TGCGCCAGCAGCTTCGGGGGGTCGACGTTTGAGACCCAGTACTTC.

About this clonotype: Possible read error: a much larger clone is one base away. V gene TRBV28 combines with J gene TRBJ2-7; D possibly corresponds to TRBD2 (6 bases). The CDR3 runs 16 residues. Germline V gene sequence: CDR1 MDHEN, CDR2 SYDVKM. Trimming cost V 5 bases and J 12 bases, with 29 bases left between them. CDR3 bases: TGTGCCAGCAGTCCGCGGCGGATCGGAGGAGGGGAGACCCGGTACTTC. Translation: CASSPRRIGGGETRYF.

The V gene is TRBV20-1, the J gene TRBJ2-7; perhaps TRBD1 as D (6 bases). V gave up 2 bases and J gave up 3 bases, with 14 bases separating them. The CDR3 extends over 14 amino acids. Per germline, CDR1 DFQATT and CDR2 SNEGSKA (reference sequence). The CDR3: CSARTRDTGYEQYF. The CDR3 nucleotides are TGCAGTGCTAGAACCCGGGACACAGGCTACGAGCAGTACTTC.

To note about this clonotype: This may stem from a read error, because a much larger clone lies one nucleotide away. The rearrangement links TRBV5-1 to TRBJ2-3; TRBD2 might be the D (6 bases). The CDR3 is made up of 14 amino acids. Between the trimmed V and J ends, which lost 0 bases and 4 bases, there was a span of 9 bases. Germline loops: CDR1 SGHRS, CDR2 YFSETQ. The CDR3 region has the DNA TGCGCCAGCAGCTTGGGCGGGACCCCAGATACGCAGTATTTT. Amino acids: CASSLGGTPDTQYF.